The entry below describes one TCR beta chain. Repertoires were generated with immunoSEQ multiplex PCR, while TCRdb's copy carries only in-frame clones and drops some. The sample lists 130,000 to 150,000 clones; roughly 84% were seen once. This specimen belongs to a study of blood T cell repertoires in COVID-19. The CDR3 is 14 residues long. Trimming took off 3 bases at V and 7 bases at J, with 10 bases between the two ends. CDR1 and CDR2 from the germline V gene are SNHLY and FYNNEI. The sample comprised PBMCs or T cells enriched from blood (not recorded which). The sequence was obtained from a woman aged 50 to 60 who had been exposed to COVID-19. V is TRBV2 and J is TRBJ1-6, with D uncertain. The CDR3 nucleotides read TGTGCCAGCAGTGATCTGGGCGACAATTCACCCCTCCACTTT. Residues: CASSDLGDNSPLHF.